Reported below is one T cell receptor beta chain. Its target is not known. This specimen belongs to a study of cytomegalovirus exposure and HLA in healthy donors. Study observations and caveats: A likely sequencing artifact accounted for one observed cluster of highly shared sequence variants. Overall, roughly 160 TCR beta chains were annotated as cytomegalovirus-associated. Later work found that TCR association rates differed between HLA loci; DRB1 had the most and HLA-C the fewest.

Amplification used 60 Vbeta primers and 13 Jbeta primers. TCRdb keeps only in-frame clones here, not all; method: immunoSEQ multiplex PCR. Among 150,000 to 200,000 clones listed, over 60% were seen once. This sequence originates from a man aged 40-55 years in good health and CMV-seropositive. Input material: PBMCs.

CDR3 bases: TGTGCCAGCAGAAGAGTGGCGGGGAACACTGAAGCTTTCTTT. It translates to CASRRVAGNTEAFF. This chain connects TRBV9 to TRBJ1-1; no definite D call. CDR3 size: 14 residues. Germline V gives CDR1 SGDLS, CDR2 YYNGEE. V gave up 5 bases and J gave up 1 base, with 12 bases separating them.